The 5 T cell receptor beta chains below all came from one sample that was sequenced in a study of shared clonotypes between healthy human individuals. Repertoires were generated with immunoSEQ multiplex PCR, while TCRdb's copy carries only in-frame clones and drops some. The sample holds around 500,000 clones; 70% to 80% are singletons and the top ten take 10% to 15%. The specimen was PBMCs. Source of these receptors: a middle-aged woman in good health. Some clones in this sample may be carry-over from other donors' samples.

The V and J genes are TRBV9 and TRBJ1-2; D remains ambiguous. Trimming took 0 bases from V and 2 from J, leaving 8 bases between them. Germline V lookup: CDR1 SGDLS, CDR2 YYNGEE. This CDR3 has 14 residues. CDR3: CASSVAAMNYGYTF. The CDR3 DNA reads TGTGCCAGCAGCGTAGCGGCCATGAACTATGGCTACACCTTC.

The CDR3 region is CASHRDSLSYEQYF. DNA of the CDR3: TGTGCCAGTCATCGGGACAGCCTCTCCTACGAGCAGTACTTC. The genes are TRBV5-4 and TRBJ2-7; TRBD1 matches at 7 bases. Losses at the gene ends were 8 bases for V and 0 bases for J; bases not matched to a gene: 8. The germline CDR1 and CDR2 sequences are SGHNT and YYREEE (reference sequence). This CDR3 spans 14 amino acids.

This chain connects TRBV11-2 to TRBJ2-1, with 9 bases matching TRBD2. The CDR3 length is 18 residues. Germline V CDR1 and CDR2: SGHAT, FQNNGV. With V trimmed by 7 bases and J by 3 bases, 16 bases remained unmatched. CDR3 DNA: TGTGCCAGCACCCCGATCGTACTTACTAGCGGGCGCTACAATGAGCAGTTCTTC. It codes for CASTPIVLTSGRYNEQFF.

V and J are TRBV4-2 and TRBJ1-5; 10 bases agree with TRBD1. The germline gives CDR1 LGHNA, CDR2 YNFKEQ. V shed 2 bases and J 4 bases; nucleotides not matched to a gene: 5. The CDR3 totals 16 residues. In DNA, the CDR3 is TGTGCCAGCAGCCAAAATCCGGGACAGGGGAATCAGCCCCAGCATTTT. It is translated as CASSQNPGQGNQPQHF.

Only a few counts were recorded for this clone. The rearrangement links TRBV6-1 to TRBJ2-5; TRBD1 is a possible D gene (6 bases). The CDR3 runs 15 residues. The V end was cut by 8 bases, the J end by 5 bases, with 21 bases between. Germline lookup yields CDR1 MNHNS and CDR2 SASEGT. CDR3 in amino acids: CASGISGQSQETQYF. The DNA of the CDR3 is TGTGCCAGCGGTATCTCGGGACAATCACAGGAGACCCAGTACTTC.